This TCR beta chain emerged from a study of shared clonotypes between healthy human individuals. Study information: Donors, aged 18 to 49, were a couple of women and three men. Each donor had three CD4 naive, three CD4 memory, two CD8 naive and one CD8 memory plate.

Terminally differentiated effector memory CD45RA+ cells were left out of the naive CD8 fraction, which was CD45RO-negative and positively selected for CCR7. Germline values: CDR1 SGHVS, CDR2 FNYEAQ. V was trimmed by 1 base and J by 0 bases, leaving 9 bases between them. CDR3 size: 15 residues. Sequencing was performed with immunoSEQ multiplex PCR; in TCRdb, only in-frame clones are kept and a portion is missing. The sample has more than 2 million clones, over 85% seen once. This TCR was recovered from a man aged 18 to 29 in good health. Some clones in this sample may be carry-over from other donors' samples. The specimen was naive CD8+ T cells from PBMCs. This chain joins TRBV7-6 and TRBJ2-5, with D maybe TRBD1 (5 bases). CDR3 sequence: CASSLEGHDQETQYF. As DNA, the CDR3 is TGTGCCAGCAGCTTAGAAGGACACGACCAAGAGACCCAGTACTTC.